Below, one TCR beta chain is given with its context. Its antigen is not identified. The sample originates from a study of shared clonotypes between healthy human individuals. Study context: The composition of the donors was a couple of women and a few men aged 18 to 49.

Germline V CDR1 and CDR2: ENHRY, SYGVKD. The CDR3 totals 15 residues. V lost 4 bases to trimming and J lost 2 bases; unmatched junction nucleotides: 6. Assay used: immunoSEQ multiplex PCR; TCRdb lists only in-frame clones, some missing. The sample shows about 2 million clones, about 95% of them seen only once. It was CD45RO-negative cells, positively selected for CCR7, that made up naive CD8 cells, with terminally differentiated effector memory CD45RA+ cells excluded. Regarding the study as a whole: Sharing across four donors was highest in naive CD4 (approximately 5%) and lowest in memory CD8 (roughly 0.4%). Unshared clonotypes carried lower generation probabilities than those common to all four donors.

This sequence joins TRBV10-3 and TRBJ2-5, with 8 bases fitting TRBD2. Input material: naive CD8+ T cells sorted from blood. The clonotype originates from a man younger than 30 in good health. CDR3 sequence reads: CAISVRGGPQETQYF. The CDR3 region has the DNA TGTGCCATCAGTGTCCGGGGGGGACCGCAAGAGACCCAGTACTTC.